The entry below gives a single T cell receptor (beta chain) sequence along with its context. Its antigen remains unidentified. Libraries were prepared by immunoSEQ multiplex PCR; TCRdb keeps only in-frame clonotypes and omits some of them. Here the sample spans about 140,000 clones, around four fifths being singletons. The sample belongs to a study of T cell responses to AZD1222 COVID-19 vaccine. Study details: Both about-4-week and about-12-week second-dose recipients were combined.

Study-wide results and limits: Across spike, vaccine-associated CD4 TCRs were found, dominant at 160-218 and 743-854. An increase in Spike-specific TCR breadth and depth was observed after two AZD1222 doses. At baseline, seropositivity was found in only 5 to 7 AZD1222 recipients.

The germline V gene has CDR1 LNHDA and CDR2 SQIVND (reference sequence). The trim removed 0 bases at V and 0 bases at J, leaving 4 bases unmatched. The CDR3 is 17 residues long. The V gene is TRBV19, the J gene TRBJ2-1; 8 bases are a match to TRBD1. The sample was peripheral blood, taken on day 0 of AZD1222 vaccination. The receptor comes from an adult in good health. The CDR3 spells CASSIDVGTGSYNEQFF. CDR3 coding DNA: TGTGCCAGTAGTATAGATGTAGGGACAGGCTCCTACAATGAGCAGTTCTTC.